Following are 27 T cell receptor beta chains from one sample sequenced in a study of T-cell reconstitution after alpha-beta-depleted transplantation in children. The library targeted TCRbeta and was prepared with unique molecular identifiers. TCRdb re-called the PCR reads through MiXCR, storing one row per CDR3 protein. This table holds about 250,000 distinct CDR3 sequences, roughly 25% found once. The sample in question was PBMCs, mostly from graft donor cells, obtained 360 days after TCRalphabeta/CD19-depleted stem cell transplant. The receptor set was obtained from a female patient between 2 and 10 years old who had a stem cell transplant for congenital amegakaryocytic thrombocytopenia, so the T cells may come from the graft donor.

For the CDR3, the DNA is TGTGCCATGAGTAGGGCCCCGAACACTGAAGCTTTCTTT. Protein sequence: CAMSRAPNTEAFF. The chain combines TRBV10-3 with TRBJ1-1, with D hard to call. CDR1 is ENHRY and CDR2 is SYGVKD in the germline V gene. The length of the CDR3 is 13 residues. The V end lost 9 bases, the J end lost 1 base, and 12 bases lay between the germline ends.

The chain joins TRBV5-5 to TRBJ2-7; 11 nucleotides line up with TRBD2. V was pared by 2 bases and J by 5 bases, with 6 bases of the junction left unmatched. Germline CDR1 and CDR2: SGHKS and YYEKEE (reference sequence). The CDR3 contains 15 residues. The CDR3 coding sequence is TGTGCCAGCAGCTTTCCACTAGCGGGAGTACACGAGCAGTACTTC. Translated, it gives CASSFPLAGVHEQYF.

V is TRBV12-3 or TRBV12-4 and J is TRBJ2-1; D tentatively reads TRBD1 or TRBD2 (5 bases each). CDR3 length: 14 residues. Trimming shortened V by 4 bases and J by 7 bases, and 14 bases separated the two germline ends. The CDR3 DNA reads TGTGCCAGCAGTTCTAAGTACGGGGCTAATGAGCAGTTCTTC. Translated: CASSSKYGANEQFF.

CDR3 in DNA: TGTGCCAGCTCACCAGGGGACAGGGGAGTCGAGCAGTACTTC. It encodes CASSPGDRGVEQYF. This chain links TRBV18 with TRBJ2-7, with 10 bases fitting TRBD1. Per germline, CDR1 KGHSH and CDR2 LQKENI. The CDR3 is made up of 14 amino acids. After removal of 2 bases from V and 6 bases from J, the junction contained 4 bases not matched to a gene.

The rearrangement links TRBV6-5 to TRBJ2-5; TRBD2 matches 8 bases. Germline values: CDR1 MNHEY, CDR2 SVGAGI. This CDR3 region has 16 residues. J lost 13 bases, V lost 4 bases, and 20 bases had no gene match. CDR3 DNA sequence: TGTGCCAGCAGTTTTACGGGGGGGGAGACCCAGACATCTGTGTACTTC. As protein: CASSFTGGETQTSVYF.

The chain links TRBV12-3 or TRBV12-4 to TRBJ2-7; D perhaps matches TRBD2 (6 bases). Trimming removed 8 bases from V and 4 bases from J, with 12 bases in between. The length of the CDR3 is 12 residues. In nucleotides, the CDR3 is TGTGCCAGCGGCCGGGAGCTATACGAGCAGTACTTC. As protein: CASGRELYEQYF.

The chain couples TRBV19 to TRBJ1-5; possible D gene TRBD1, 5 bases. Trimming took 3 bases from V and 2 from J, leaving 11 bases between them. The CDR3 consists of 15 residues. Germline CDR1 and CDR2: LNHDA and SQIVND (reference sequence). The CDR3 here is CASSILGRRNQPQHF. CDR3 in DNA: TGTGCCAGTAGTATTTTGGGACGGCGCAATCAGCCCCAGCATTTT.

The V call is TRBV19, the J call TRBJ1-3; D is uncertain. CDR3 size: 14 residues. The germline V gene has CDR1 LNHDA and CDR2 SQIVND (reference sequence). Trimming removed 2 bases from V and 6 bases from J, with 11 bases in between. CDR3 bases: TGTGCCAGTAGTATATGGGGTTTCGAAAACACCATATATTTT. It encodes CASSIWGFENTIYF.

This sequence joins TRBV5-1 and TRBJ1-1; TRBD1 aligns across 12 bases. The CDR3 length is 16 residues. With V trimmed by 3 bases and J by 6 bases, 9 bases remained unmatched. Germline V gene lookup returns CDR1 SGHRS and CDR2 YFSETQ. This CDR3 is CASSSIAGTGGAEAFF. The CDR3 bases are TGCGCCAGCAGCTCCATCGCCGGGACAGGGGGCGCTGAAGCTTTCTTT.

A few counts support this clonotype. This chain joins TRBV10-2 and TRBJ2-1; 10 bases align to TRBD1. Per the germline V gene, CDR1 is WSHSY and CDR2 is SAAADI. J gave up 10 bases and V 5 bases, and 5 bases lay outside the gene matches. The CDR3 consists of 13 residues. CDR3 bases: TGCGCCAGCAGTAGGGACAGGGGAGGGGAGCAGTTCTTC. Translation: CASSRDRGGEQFF.

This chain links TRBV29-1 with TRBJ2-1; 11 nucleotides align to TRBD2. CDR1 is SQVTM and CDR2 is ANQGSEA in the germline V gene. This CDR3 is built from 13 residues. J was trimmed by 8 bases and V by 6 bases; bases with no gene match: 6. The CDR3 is CSVPTSGIYEQFF. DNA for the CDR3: TGCAGCGTACCGACTAGCGGGATCTATGAGCAGTTCTTC.

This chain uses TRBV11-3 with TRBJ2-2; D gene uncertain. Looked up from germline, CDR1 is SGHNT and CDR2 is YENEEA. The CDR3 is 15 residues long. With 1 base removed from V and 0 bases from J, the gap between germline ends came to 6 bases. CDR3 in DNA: TGTGCCAGCAGCTTAGTGGGGACGAACACCGGGGAGCTGTTTTTT. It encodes CASSLVGTNTGELFF.

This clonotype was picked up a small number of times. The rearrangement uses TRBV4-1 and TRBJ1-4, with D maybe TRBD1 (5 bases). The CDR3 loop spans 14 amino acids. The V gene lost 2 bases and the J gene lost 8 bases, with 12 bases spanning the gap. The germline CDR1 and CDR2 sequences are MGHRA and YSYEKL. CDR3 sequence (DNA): TGCGCCAGCAGCCAACTGCGGGGGTTGGAAAAACTGTTTTTT. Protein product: CASSQLRGLEKLFF.

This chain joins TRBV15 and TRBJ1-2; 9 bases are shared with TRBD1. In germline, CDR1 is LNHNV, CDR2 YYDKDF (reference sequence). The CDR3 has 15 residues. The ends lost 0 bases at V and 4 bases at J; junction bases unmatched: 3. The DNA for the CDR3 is TGTGCCACCAGCAGAGATACAGGGGGCGGCTATGGCTACACCTTC. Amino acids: CATSRDTGGGYGYTF.

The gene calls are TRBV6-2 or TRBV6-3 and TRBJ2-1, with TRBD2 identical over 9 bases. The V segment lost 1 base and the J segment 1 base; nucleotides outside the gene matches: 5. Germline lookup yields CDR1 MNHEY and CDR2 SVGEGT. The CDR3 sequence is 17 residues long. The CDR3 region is CASSYWSSGISYNEQFF. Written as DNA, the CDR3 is TGTGCCAGCAGTTACTGGTCTAGCGGGATATCCTACAATGAGCAGTTCTTC.

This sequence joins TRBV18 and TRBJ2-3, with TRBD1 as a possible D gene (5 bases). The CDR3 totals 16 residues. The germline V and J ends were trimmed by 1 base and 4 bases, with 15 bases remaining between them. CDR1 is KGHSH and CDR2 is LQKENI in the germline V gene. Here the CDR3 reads CASSPRGSNGADTQYF. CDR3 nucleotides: TGTGCCAGCTCACCACGGGGCTCCAATGGGGCAGATACGCAGTATTTT. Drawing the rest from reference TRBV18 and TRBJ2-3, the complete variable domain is NAGVMQNPRHLVRRRGQEARLRCSPMKGHSHVYWYRQLPEEGLKFMVYLQKENIIDESGMPKERFSAEFPKEGPSILRIQQVVRGDSAAYFCASSPRGSNGADTQYFGPGTRLTVL.

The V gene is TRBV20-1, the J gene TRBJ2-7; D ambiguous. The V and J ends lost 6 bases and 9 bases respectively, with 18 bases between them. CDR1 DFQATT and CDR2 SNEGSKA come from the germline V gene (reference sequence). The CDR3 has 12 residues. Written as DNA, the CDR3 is TGCAGTGCCGATTTAGGAGAAACACGGCAGTACTTC. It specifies CSADLGETRQYF.

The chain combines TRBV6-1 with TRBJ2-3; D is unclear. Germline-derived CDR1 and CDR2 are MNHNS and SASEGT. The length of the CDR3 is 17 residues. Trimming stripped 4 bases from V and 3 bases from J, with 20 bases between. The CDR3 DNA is TGTGCCAGCAGTGCGTATAAGGGTGCGAGTGGTACAGATACGCAGTATTTT. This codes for CASSAYKGASGTDTQYF.

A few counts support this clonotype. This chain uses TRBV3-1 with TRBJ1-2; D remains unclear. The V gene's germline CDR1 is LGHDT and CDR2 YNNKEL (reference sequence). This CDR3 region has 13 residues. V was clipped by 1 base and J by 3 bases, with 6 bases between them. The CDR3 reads CASSQGPHYGYTF. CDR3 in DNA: TGTGCCAGCAGCCAAGGGCCGCACTATGGCTACACCTTC. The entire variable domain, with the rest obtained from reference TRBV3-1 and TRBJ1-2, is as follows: DTAVSQTPKYLVTQMGNDKSIKCEQNLGHDTMYWYKQDSKKFLKIMFSYNNKELIINETVPNRFSPKSPDKAHLNLHINSLELGDSAVYFCASSQGPHYGYTFGSGTRLTVV.

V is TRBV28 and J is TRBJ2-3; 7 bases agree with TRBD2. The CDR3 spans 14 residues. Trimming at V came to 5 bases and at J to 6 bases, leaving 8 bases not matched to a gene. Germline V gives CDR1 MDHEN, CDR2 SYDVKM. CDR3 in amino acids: CASSRPGGWDTQYF. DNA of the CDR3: TGTGCCAGCAGTCGCCCGGGGGGTTGGGATACGCAGTATTTT.

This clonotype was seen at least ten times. The CDR3 DNA reads as TGCAGCGTTGAGCTAGCGGGGAGTGAAGATACGCAGTATTTT. Protein sequence: CSVELAGSEDTQYF. This sequence joins TRBV29-1 and TRBJ2-3, with TRBD2 identical over 9 bases. Per the germline V gene, CDR1 is SQVTM and CDR2 is ANQGSEA. The V gene end was trimmed by 3 bases and the J gene end by 5 bases; junction bases not matched to a gene: 6. The CDR3 has 14 amino acids.

CDR3 protein: CASSPLGGEQFF. The CDR3 DNA reads TGTGCCAGCAGTCCCCTAGGAGGCGAGCAGTTCTTC. This chain joins TRBV12-3 or TRBV12-4 and TRBJ2-1, with D possibly matching TRBD2 (5 bases). This CDR3 has 12 residues. Trimming removed 5 bases from V and 10 bases from J, with 12 bases in between.

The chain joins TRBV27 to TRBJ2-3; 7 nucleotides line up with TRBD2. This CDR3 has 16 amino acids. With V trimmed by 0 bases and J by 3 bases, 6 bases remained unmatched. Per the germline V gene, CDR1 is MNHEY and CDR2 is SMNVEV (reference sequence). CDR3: CASSLSSPGGTDTQYF. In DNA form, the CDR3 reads TGTGCCAGCAGTTTATCGTCCCCCGGGGGGACAGATACGCAGTATTTT.

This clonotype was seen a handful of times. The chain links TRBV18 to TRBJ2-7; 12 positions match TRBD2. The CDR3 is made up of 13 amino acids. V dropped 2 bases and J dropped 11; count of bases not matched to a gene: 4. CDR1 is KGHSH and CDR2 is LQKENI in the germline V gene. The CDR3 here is CASSPVTSGSEYF. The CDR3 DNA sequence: TGTGCCAGCTCACCAGTGACTAGCGGGAGTGAGTACTTC.

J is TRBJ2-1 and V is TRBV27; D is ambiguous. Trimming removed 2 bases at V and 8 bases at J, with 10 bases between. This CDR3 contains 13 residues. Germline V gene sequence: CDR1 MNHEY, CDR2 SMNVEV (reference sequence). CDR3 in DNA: TGTGCCAGCAGTTTAAAGGAGTCGTATGAGCAGTTCTTC. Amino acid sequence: CASSLKESYEQFF.

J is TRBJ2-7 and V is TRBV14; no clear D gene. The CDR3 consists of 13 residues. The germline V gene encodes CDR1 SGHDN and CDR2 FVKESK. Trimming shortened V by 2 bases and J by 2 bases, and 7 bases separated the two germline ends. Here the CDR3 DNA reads TGTGCCAGCAGCCAACCGGGTCCCTACGAGCAGTACTTC. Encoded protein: CASSQPGPYEQYF.

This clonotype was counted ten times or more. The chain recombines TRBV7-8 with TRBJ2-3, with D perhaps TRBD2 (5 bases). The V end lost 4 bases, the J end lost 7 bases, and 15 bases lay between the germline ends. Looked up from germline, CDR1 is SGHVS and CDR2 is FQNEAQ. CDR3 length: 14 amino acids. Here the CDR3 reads CASSSEWAGHTQYF. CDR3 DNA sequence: TGTGCCAGCAGCTCAGAGTGGGCGGGCCATACGCAGTATTTT.